The T cell receptor (beta chain) under discussion was sequenced for a study of blood T cell repertoires in COVID-19. As for the study in general: Researchers got acute and convalescent COVID-19 samples from the United States, Italy and Spain. Sources were T cells, B-cell-depleted T cells, or PBMCs; the material itself was cDNA or gDNA.

As originally analysed: Amplification with reference gene primers provided the estimates of nucleated cell counts. This table comes from immunoSEQ multiplex PCR, and its TCRdb copy is limited to in-frame clones, with some not included. V, J and clone size are taken as reported in that table, and D and trimming were inferred from the DNA itself. Seen here are roughly 250,000 clones, about four fifths observed once, and the top ten hold roughly 9.6%. The CDR3 totals 15 residues. The V gene's germline CDR1 is SGHTA and CDR2 FQGNSA. V was shortened by 1 base and J by 8 bases, with 15 bases between the two germline ends.

Input material: peripheral blood. The TCR sequence derives from a woman of 80 years or more with acute or convalescent COVID-19. The chain combines TRBV7-2 with TRBJ2-1; the D gene is possibly TRBD2 (7 bases). The CDR3 sequence: CASSLVVGGADEQFF. The CDR3 DNA reads as TGTGCCAGCAGCTTAGTTGTGGGGGGGGCGGATGAGCAGTTCTTC.